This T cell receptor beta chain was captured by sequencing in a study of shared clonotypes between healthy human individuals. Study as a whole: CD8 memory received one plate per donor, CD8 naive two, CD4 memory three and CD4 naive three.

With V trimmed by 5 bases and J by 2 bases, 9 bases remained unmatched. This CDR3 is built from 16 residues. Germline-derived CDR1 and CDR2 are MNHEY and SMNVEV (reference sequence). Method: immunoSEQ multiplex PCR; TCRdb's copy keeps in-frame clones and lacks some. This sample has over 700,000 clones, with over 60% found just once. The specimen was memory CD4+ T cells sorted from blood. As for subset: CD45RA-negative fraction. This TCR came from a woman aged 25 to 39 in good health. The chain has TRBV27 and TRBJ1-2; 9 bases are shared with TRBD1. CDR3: CASSPNPGTGNYGYTF. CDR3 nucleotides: TGTGCCAGCAGTCCTAACCCCGGGACAGGGAACTATGGCTACACCTTC.